One sample yielded the 18 T cell receptor beta chains listed below, sequenced in a study of response to subunit inactivated influenza vaccine. TCRdb redid the calling of the RT-PCR reads with MiXCR, one entry per CDR3 protein. In the table there are roughly 760,000 distinct CDR3 sequences, roughly 20% of which are singletons. The sequences come from PBMCs from blood, collected roughly 5 days after vaccination. The source of these receptors is a man aged 50-60 years who received an inactivated influenza vaccine.

This clonotype was detected only a few times. V and J are TRBV7-2 and TRBJ1-5; a possible D gene is TRBD1 (6 bases). CDR3 size: 15 residues. Germline-derived CDR1 and CDR2 are SGHTA and FQGNSA. The V end was cut by 5 bases, the J end by 4 bases, with 15 bases between. The CDR3 DNA sequence: TGTGCCAGCAGCCTAACAATGGACAGAAATCAGCCCCAGCATTTT. Amino acids: CASSLTMDRNQPQHF.

This clonotype occurred a few times. The J gene is TRBJ2-3, the V gene TRBV9; D is possibly TRBD1 (6 bases). Germline CDR1 and CDR2: SGDLS and YYNGEE. The CDR3 extends over 14 amino acids. The V end was cut by 7 bases, the J end by 2 bases, with 14 bases between. CDR3 sequence: CASSGTHYTDTQYF. CDR3 nucleotide sequence: TGTGCCAGCTCCGGGACACATTACACAGATACGCAGTATTTT.

Only a few counts were recorded for this clonotype. In nucleotides, the CDR3 is TGTGCCAGCAGCCAAGAAGGGCCCGGGGACCCCTACAATGAGCAGTTCTTC. Its translation: CASSQEGPGDPYNEQFF. The V and J genes are TRBV4-2 and TRBJ2-1; possibly TRBD1 or TRBD2 for D (5 bases each). V lost 0 bases and J lost 2, with 14 bases in between. Looked up from germline, CDR1 is LGHNA and CDR2 is YNFKEQ. The CDR3 has 17 amino acids.

V usage is TRBV18 and J usage is TRBJ1-1; tentative D call: TRBD1 (5 bases). There are 12 residues in the CDR3. Germline values: CDR1 KGHSH, CDR2 LQKENI. V lost 1 base, J lost 9 bases, and 9 bases lay in between. Here the CDR3 reads CASSPLRDQAFF. CDR3 DNA: TGTGCCAGCTCACCACTCCGGGACCAAGCTTTCTTT.

This chain joins TRBV30 and TRBJ1-1; a weak D match, TRBD1 (5 bases). V was clipped by 2 bases and J by 0 bases, with 13 bases between them. The CDR3 extends over 15 amino acids. The germline V gene encodes CDR1 GTSNPN and CDR2 SVGIG (reference sequence). In DNA form, the CDR3 reads TGTGCCTGGAGTCCGCGGGGCCTATTGAACACTGAAGCTTTCTTT. Translation gives CAWSPRGLLNTEAFF.

The genes are TRBV20-1 and TRBJ1-6; D unresolved. Germline V gene sequence: CDR1 DFQATT, CDR2 SNEGSKA (reference sequence). Trimming took off 6 bases at V and 0 bases at J, with 12 bases between the two ends. The CDR3 is 15 amino acids. CDR3 sequence reads: CSASAKSSYNSPLHF. In nucleotides, the CDR3 is TGCAGTGCCTCGGCCAAGAGCTCCTATAATTCACCCCTCCACTTT.

This clonotype was detected only a few times. V is TRBV15 and J is TRBJ2-3; 14 bases are a match to TRBD2. The CDR3 loop spans 16 amino acids. Germline CDR1 LNHNV, CDR2 YYDKDF (reference sequence). The junction had 6 bases not matched to a gene; V was cut back by 8 bases and J by 2 bases. Here the CDR3 reads CATLGTSGGTTDTQYF. In DNA form, the CDR3 reads TGTGCCACCCTGGGGACTAGCGGGGGAACCACAGATACGCAGTATTTT.

There are a few counts of this clonotype. This chain links TRBV7-2 with TRBJ1-2, with a weak D call TRBD1 (5 bases). CDR1 and CDR2 (germline): SGHTA, FQGNSA. Trimming stripped 4 bases from V and 1 base from J, with 16 bases between. The CDR3 is made up of 16 amino acids. The CDR3 coding sequence is TGTGCCAGCAGCTCGTTCGCAGGGAAGAGTAACTATGGCTACACCTTC. Amino acid sequence: CASSSFAGKSNYGYTF. Together with reference TRBV7-2 and TRBJ1-2, the CDR3 gives the full variable domain: GAGVSQSPSNKVTEKGKDVELRCDPISGHTALYWYRQSLGQGLEFLIYFQGNSAPDKSGLPSDRFSAERTGGSVSTLTIQRTQQEDSAVYLCASSSFAGKSNYGYTFGSGTRLTVV.

The chain recombines TRBV30 with TRBJ2-6, with 9 bases fitting TRBD1. Unmatched junction bases numbered 11, after V lost 4 bases and J lost 4 bases. This CDR3 is 17 amino acids long. Germline lookup yields CDR1 GTSNPN and CDR2 SVGIG (reference sequence). CDR3 sequence (DNA): TGTGCCTGGAACAAAGGAGGACAGGGGTCGGGGGCCAACGTCCTGACTTTC. This translates into CAWNKGGQGSGANVLTF.

The chain links TRBV5-6 to TRBJ1-2; a weak D match, TRBD1 (6 bases). Trimming left V 0 bases short and J 8 bases short, with 14 bases between. Germline V gene data show CDR1 as SGHDT and CDR2 as YYEEEE. This CDR3 has 14 residues. Here the CDR3 DNA reads TGTGCCAGCAGCTTGGGGGGGGGCCCGAGCGGCTACACCTTC. It codes for CASSLGGGPSGYTF.

V is TRBV27 and J is TRBJ2-1, with 9 bases fitting TRBD2. J lost 14 bases, V lost 2 bases, and 16 bases had no gene match. The CDR3 sequence is 16 residues long. In germline, CDR1 is MNHEY, CDR2 SMNVEV (reference sequence). The CDR3 protein is CASSLIGREGSLREFF. The CDR3 region has the DNA TGTGCCAGCAGTTTAATTGGGCGGGAGGGCTCCTTACGAGAGTTCTTC.

This clonotype was counted at least ten times. This chain joins TRBV12-3 or TRBV12-4 and TRBJ2-2, with D tentatively TRBD2 (5 bases). Trimming removed 6 bases at V and 6 bases at J, with 11 bases between. This CDR3 is 13 amino acids long. CDR3 nucleotide sequence: TGTGCCAGCAGGAAACTAGTGCCCGGGGAGCTGTTTTTT. It codes for CASRKLVPGELFF.

A few counts support this clonotype. The gene calls are TRBV10-3 and TRBJ2-7; 11 bases are a match to TRBD2. Trimming cost V 8 bases and J 1 base; bases outside gene matches: 7. The CDR3 covers 15 residues. Germline lookup yields CDR1 ENHRY and CDR2 SYGVKD. CDR3 residues: CAIGGTSGESYEQYF. CDR3 coding DNA: TGTGCCATCGGGGGGACTAGCGGCGAATCCTACGAGCAGTACTTC.

Only one count was recorded for this clonotype. This sequence joins TRBV28 and TRBJ1-2, with D possibly matching TRBD1 (5 bases). This CDR3 spans 16 amino acids. Germline V gives CDR1 MDHEN, CDR2 SYDVKM. With 6 bases removed from V and 2 bases from J, the gap between germline ends came to 19 bases. CDR3 sequence: CASSPIRDPGNYGYTF. CDR3 coding DNA: TGTGCCAGCAGCCCAATCCGGGACCCCGGCAACTATGGCTACACCTTC.

A few counts support this clonotype. The CDR3 loop is CASSTSGGTNTGELFF. In DNA, the CDR3 is TGTGCCAGCAGTACTAGCGGGGGGACGAACACCGGGGAGCTGTTTTTT. This sequence joins TRBV6-4 and TRBJ2-2, with TRBD2 matching over 12 bases. The CDR3 is 16 residues long. V shed 5 bases and J 0 bases; nucleotides not matched to a gene: 1. Germline V lookup: CDR1 MRHNA, CDR2 SNTAGT.

This clonotype was counted only a few times. The CDR3 bases are TGTGCCAGCAGTTTATCTAGTGGGGGGGAGACCCAGTACTTC. As protein: CASSLSSGGETQYF. This chain uses TRBV12-3 or TRBV12-4 with TRBJ2-5; D possibly corresponds to TRBD2 (6 bases). CDR3 size: 14 residues. The ends were cut back, 2 bases at V and 5 bases at J, with 12 bases in the middle.

This chain connects TRBV4-3 to TRBJ1-1, with D maybe TRBD1 (6 bases). This CDR3 comprises 15 residues. V shed 3 bases and J shed 1 base, with 12 bases lying between them. Germline loops: CDR1 LGHNA, CDR2 YSLEER. DNA for the CDR3: TGCGCCAGCAGCCAGCAATTACAGGGGAACACTGAAGCTTTCTTT. It codes for CASSQQLQGNTEAFF.

The chain joins TRBV28 to TRBJ1-1; TRBD1 agrees at 10 bases. CDR1 and CDR2 (germline): MDHEN, SYDVKM. The CDR3 length is 16 residues. The junction had 5 bases not matched to a gene; V was cut back by 2 bases and J by 2 bases. CDR3 DNA: TGTGCCAGCAGTTTACCCGGACAGGGGGAAAACACTGAAGCTTTCTTT. It translates to CASSLPGQGENTEAFF.